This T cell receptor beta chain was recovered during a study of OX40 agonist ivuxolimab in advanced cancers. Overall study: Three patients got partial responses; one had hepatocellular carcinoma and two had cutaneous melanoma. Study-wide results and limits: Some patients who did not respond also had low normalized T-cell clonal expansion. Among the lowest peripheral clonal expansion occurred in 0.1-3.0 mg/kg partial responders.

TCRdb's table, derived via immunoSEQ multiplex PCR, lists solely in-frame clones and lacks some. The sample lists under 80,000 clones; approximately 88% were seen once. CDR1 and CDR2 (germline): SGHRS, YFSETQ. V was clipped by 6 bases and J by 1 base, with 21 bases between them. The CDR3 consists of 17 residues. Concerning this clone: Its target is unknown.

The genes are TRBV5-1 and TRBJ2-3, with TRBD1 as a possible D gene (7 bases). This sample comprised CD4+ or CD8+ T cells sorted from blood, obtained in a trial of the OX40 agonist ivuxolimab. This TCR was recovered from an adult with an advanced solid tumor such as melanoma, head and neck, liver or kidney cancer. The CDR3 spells CASTVGQAGSGTDTQYF. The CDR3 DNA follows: TGCGCCAGCACGGTAGGACAGGCGGGATCAGGCACAGATACGCAGTATTTT.